The rows below give T cell receptor beta chains drawn from one sample of a study of cytomegalovirus exposure and HLA in healthy donors. Profiling relied on immunoSEQ multiplex PCR, and the TCRdb table lists in-frame clones only, not all of them. The data contain roughly 99,000 clones, 81% of them singletons. Sequencing was performed on PBMCs. Receptors were obtained from a man aged 25 to 40 in good health and CMV-seronegative. Both conserved end residues are part of each CDR3. Each record gives: D gene, V gene, clone size, J gene, CDR3 protein, CDR3 DNA. D genes are given only for firm matches. Clone size is given for some rows only: seen once, a few or many times, or a class if the clone is expanded.

d_call: TRBD2
v_call: TRBV28
clone_size: NA
j_call: TRBJ2-7
cdr3_aa: CASSLALAGRIGGEQYF
cdr3_nt: TGTGCCAGCAGTTTAGCCCTAGCGGGGAGAATAGGGGGGGAGCAGTACTTC

d_call: TRBD2
v_call: TRBV10-1
clone_size: NA
j_call: TRBJ2-3
cdr3_aa: CASRSGRAGNTQYF
cdr3_nt: TGCGCCAGCAGAAGCGGGAGGGCCGGGAATACGCAGTATTTT

d_call: NA
v_call: TRBV6-5
clone_size: NA
j_call: TRBJ2-7
cdr3_aa: CASSYARDNYEQYF
cdr3_nt: TGTGCCAGCAGTTACGCACGGGACAACTACGAGCAGTACTTC

d_call: TRBD1
v_call: TRBV7-9
clone_size: once
j_call: TRBJ2-7
cdr3_aa: CASNPLGQGRRRRDEQYF
cdr3_nt: TGTGCCAGCAATCCCCTGGGACAGGGGCGTCGGCGCCGCGACGAGCAGTACTTC

d_call: NA
v_call: TRBV4-1
clone_size: NA
j_call: TRBJ2-7
cdr3_aa: CASSQPGQSYEQYF
cdr3_nt: TGCGCCAGCAGCCAACCGGGACAAAGCTACGAGCAGTACTTC

d_call: TRBD1
v_call: TRBV5-4
clone_size: once
j_call: TRBJ2-7
cdr3_aa: CASSWTGQGLKYEQYF
cdr3_nt: TGTGCCAGCAGCTGGACGGGACAGGGGTTAAAATACGAGCAGTACTTC

d_call: NA
v_call: TRBV2
clone_size: few
j_call: TRBJ1-1
cdr3_aa: CASSSQGSTNTEAFF
cdr3_nt: TGTGCCAGCAGTTCACAGGGTTCCACGAACACTGAAGCTTTCTTT

d_call: TRBD1
v_call: TRBV5-4
clone_size: NA
j_call: TRBJ2-7
cdr3_aa: CASSGQGADEQYF
cdr3_nt: TGTGCCAGCAGCGGTCAGGGGGCGGACGAGCAGTACTTC

d_call: NA
v_call: TRBV9
clone_size: NA
j_call: TRBJ2-7
cdr3_aa: CASSPGGGGSYEQYF
cdr3_nt: TGTGCCAGCAGCCCGGGGGGAGGGGGCTCCTACGAGCAGTACTTC

d_call: NA
v_call: TRBV5-6
clone_size: NA
j_call: TRBJ1-1
cdr3_aa: CASSSGQNTEAFF
cdr3_nt: TGTGCCAGCAGCTCTGGACAGAACACTGAAGCTTTCTTT

d_call: NA
v_call: TRBV2
clone_size: NA
j_call: TRBJ1-4
cdr3_aa: CASSPTRLNEKLFF
cdr3_nt: TGTGCCAGCAGTCCTACAAGACTTAATGAAAAACTGTTTTTT

d_call: TRBD2
v_call: TRBV9
clone_size: NA
j_call: TRBJ2-3
cdr3_aa: CASSPEGGADTQYF
cdr3_nt: TGTGCCAGCAGCCCCGAGGGAGGGGCAGATACGCAGTATTTT

d_call: NA
v_call: TRBV27
clone_size: NA
j_call: TRBJ2-7
cdr3_aa: CASSLYPGGPYEQYF
cdr3_nt: TGTGCCAGCAGTTTATATCCAGGGGGGCCCTACGAGCAGTACTTC

d_call: NA
v_call: TRBV7-2
clone_size: NA
j_call: TRBJ1-1
cdr3_aa: CASSPLDAVAEAFF
cdr3_nt: TGTGCCAGCAGCCCCCTGGATGCGGTCGCTGAAGCTTTCTTT

d_call: NA
v_call: TRBV19
clone_size: NA
j_call: TRBJ2-2
cdr3_aa: CASSIFGGGLFF
cdr3_nt: TGTGCCAGTAGTATTTTCGGGGGTGGGCTGTTTTTT

d_call: TRBD1
v_call: TRBV4-2
clone_size: NA
j_call: TRBJ2-1
cdr3_aa: CASSQEGQGAPNEQFF
cdr3_nt: TGTGCCAGCAGCCAAGAGGGACAGGGGGCGCCCAATGAGCAGTTCTTC

d_call: NA
v_call: TRBV10-3
clone_size: NA
j_call: TRBJ1-1
cdr3_aa: CAISGQENTEAFF
cdr3_nt: TGTGCCATCAGTGGCCAGGAGAACACTGAAGCTTTCTTT

d_call: TRBD2
v_call: TRBV14
clone_size: NA
j_call: TRBJ2-1
cdr3_aa: CASSLLLAGGIDEQFF
cdr3_nt: TGTGCCAGCAGCCTACTACTAGCGGGGGGAATCGATGAGCAGTTCTTC

d_call: NA
v_call: TRBV28
clone_size: NA
j_call: TRBJ1-5
cdr3_aa: CASIRQGNQPQHF
cdr3_nt: TGTGCCAGCATCAGACAGGGCAATCAGCCCCAGCATTTT

d_call: TRBD1
v_call: TRBV5-1
clone_size: NA
j_call: TRBJ1-2
cdr3_aa: CASSLVGQGNGYTF
cdr3_nt: TGCGCCAGCAGCTTGGTCGGACAGGGGAATGGCTACACCTTC

d_call: NA
v_call: TRBV12-5
clone_size: NA
j_call: TRBJ2-7
cdr3_aa: CASGLDSSYEQYF
cdr3_nt: TGTGCTAGTGGTTTGGACAGCTCCTACGAGCAGTACTTC

d_call: TRBD2
v_call: TRBV28
clone_size: NA
j_call: TRBJ2-7
cdr3_aa: CASSSGTSGWSGNEQYF
cdr3_nt: TGTGCCAGCAGTTCCGGGACTAGCGGTTGGTCTGGGAACGAGCAGTACTTC

d_call: NA
v_call: TRBV19
clone_size: NA
j_call: TRBJ2-5
cdr3_aa: CASTSDQETQYF
cdr3_nt: TGTGCCAGCACGTCAGACCAAGAGACCCAGTACTTC

d_call: NA
v_call: TRBV4-2
clone_size: NA
j_call: TRBJ1-2
cdr3_aa: CASGRQANYGYTF
cdr3_nt: TGTGCCAGCGGTCGACAGGCAAACTATGGCTACACCTTC

d_call: NA
v_call: TRBV30
clone_size: NA
j_call: TRBJ1-1
cdr3_aa: CAWKQFMNTEAFF
cdr3_nt: TGTGCCTGGAAACAGTTCATGAACACTGAAGCTTTCTTT

d_call: TRBD1
v_call: TRBV5-4
clone_size: NA
j_call: TRBJ2-7
cdr3_aa: CASSRDRGVPYEQYF
cdr3_nt: TGTGCCAGCAGCCGTGACAGGGGGGTACCCTACGAGCAGTACTTC

d_call: NA
v_call: TRBV18
clone_size: NA
j_call: TRBJ1-1
cdr3_aa: CASSPQRDTEAFF
cdr3_nt: TGTGCCAGCTCACCACAACGGGACACTGAAGCTTTCTTT

d_call: TRBD1
v_call: TRBV2
clone_size: NA
j_call: TRBJ2-7
cdr3_aa: CASSPRDSLYYEQYF
cdr3_nt: TGTGCCAGCAGTCCACGGGACAGCCTCTATTACGAGCAGTACTTC

d_call: TRBD2
v_call: TRBV2
clone_size: NA
j_call: TRBJ2-7
cdr3_aa: CASSDERGAYEQYF
cdr3_nt: TGTGCCAGCAGTGACGAGCGGGGGGCCTACGAGCAGTACTTC

d_call: NA
v_call: TRBV5-1
clone_size: NA
j_call: TRBJ1-1
cdr3_aa: CASSLRGPPSTEAFF
cdr3_nt: TGCGCCAGCAGCCTCAGGGGACCCCCCTCCACTGAAGCTTTCTTT

d_call: NA
v_call: TRBV5-1
clone_size: NA
j_call: TRBJ2-5
cdr3_aa: CASWTGTIQETQYF
cdr3_nt: TGCGCCAGCTGGACGGGGACAATCCAAGAGACCCAGTACTTC

d_call: NA
v_call: TRBV15
clone_size: once
j_call: TRBJ1-2
cdr3_aa: CATSRVSQVDGYTF
cdr3_nt: TGTGCCACCAGCAGAGTCTCTCAGGTAGATGGCTACACCTTC

d_call: NA
v_call: TRBV29-1
clone_size: NA
j_call: TRBJ2-7
cdr3_aa: CSVDGGHEQYF
cdr3_nt: TGCAGCGTTGATGGGGGCCACGAGCAGTACTTC

d_call: NA
v_call: TRBV13
clone_size: NA
j_call: TRBJ1-1
cdr3_aa: CASSSGRGNTEAFF
cdr3_nt: TGTGCCAGCAGCTCGGGTCGAGGGAACACTGAAGCTTTCTTT

d_call: NA
v_call: TRBV9
clone_size: NA
j_call: TRBJ1-5
cdr3_aa: CASSVDQGSQPQHF
cdr3_nt: TGTGCCAGCAGCGTAGACCAGGGTTCCCAGCCCCAGCATTTT

d_call: TRBD1
v_call: TRBV7-9
clone_size: NA
j_call: TRBJ2-7
cdr3_aa: CASSVKQGPYEQYF
cdr3_nt: TGTGCCAGCAGCGTGAAACAGGGGCCCTACGAGCAGTACTTC

d_call: NA
v_call: TRBV4-1
clone_size: NA
j_call: TRBJ1-1
cdr3_aa: CASSHTFKGRRPVGTEAFF
cdr3_nt: TGCGCCAGCAGCCATACATTTAAGGGGCGGCGGCCAGTGGGCACTGAAGCTTTCTTT

d_call: NA
v_call: TRBV19
clone_size: NA
j_call: TRBJ2-7
cdr3_aa: CASSTGGSSYEQYF
cdr3_nt: TGTGCCAGTAGTACCGGGGGAAGCTCCTACGAGCAGTACTTC

d_call: TRBD1
v_call: TRBV28
clone_size: NA
j_call: TRBJ2-7
cdr3_aa: CASSSPGQGSYEQYF
cdr3_nt: TGTGCCAGCAGCTCTCCGGGACAGGGATCCTACGAGCAGTACTTC

d_call: NA
v_call: TRBV7-9
clone_size: NA
j_call: TRBJ2-7
cdr3_aa: CASSSGVGMDEQYF
cdr3_nt: TGTGCCAGCAGCTCCGGGGTGGGCATGGACGAGCAGTACTTC